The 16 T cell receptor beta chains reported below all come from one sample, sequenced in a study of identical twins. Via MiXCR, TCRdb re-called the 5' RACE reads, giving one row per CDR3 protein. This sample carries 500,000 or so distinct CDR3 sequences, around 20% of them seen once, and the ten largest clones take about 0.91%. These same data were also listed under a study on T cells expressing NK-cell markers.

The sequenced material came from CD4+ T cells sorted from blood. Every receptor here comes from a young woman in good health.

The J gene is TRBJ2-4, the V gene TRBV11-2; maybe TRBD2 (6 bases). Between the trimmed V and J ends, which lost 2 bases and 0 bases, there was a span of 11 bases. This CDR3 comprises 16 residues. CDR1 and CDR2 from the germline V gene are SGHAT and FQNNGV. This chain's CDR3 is CASSLTSGLAKNIQYF. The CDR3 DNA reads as TGTGCCAGCAGCTTAACCAGCGGGCTAGCCAAAAACATTCAGTACTTC.

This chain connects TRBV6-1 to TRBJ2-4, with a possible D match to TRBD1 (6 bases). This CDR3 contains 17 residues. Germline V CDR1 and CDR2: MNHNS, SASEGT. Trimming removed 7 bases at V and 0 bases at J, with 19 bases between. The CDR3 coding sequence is TGTGCCAGCAACCAGGGGACCCTCCCAATAGCCAAAAACATTCAGTACTTC. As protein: CASNQGTLPIAKNIQYF.

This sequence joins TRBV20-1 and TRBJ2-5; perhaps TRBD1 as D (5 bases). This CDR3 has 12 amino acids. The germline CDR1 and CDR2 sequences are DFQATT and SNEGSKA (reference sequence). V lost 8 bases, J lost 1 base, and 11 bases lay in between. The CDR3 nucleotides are TGCAGTACCCAGGGAATCCAAGAGACCCAGTACTTC. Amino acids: CSTQGIQETQYF.

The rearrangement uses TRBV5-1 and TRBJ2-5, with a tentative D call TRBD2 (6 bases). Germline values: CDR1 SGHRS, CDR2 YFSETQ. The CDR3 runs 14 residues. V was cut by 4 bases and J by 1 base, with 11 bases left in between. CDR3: CASSLGLRQETQYF. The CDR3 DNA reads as TGCGCCAGCAGCCTAGGACTACGCCAAGAGACCCAGTACTTC.

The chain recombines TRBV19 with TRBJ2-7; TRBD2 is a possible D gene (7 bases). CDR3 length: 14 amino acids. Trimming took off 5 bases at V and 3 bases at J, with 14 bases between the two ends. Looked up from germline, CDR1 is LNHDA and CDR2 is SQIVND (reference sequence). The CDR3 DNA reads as TGTGCCAGTAGTTCGAGGGGGGGCGTCTACGAGCAGTACTTC. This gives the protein CASSSRGGVYEQYF. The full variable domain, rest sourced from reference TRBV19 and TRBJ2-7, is DGGITQSPKYLFRKEGQNVTLSCEQNLNHDAMYWYRQDPGQGLRLIYYSQIVNDFQKGDIAEGYSVSREKKESFPLTVTSAQKNPTAFYLCASSSRGGVYEQYFGPGTRLTVT.

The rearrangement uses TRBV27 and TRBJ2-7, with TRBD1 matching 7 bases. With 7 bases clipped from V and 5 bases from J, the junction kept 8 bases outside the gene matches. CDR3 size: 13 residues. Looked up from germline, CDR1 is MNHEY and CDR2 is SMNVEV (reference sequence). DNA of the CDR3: TGTGCCAGCACCTTCCGGGACAGCCACGAGCAGTACTTC. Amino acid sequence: CASTFRDSHEQYF.

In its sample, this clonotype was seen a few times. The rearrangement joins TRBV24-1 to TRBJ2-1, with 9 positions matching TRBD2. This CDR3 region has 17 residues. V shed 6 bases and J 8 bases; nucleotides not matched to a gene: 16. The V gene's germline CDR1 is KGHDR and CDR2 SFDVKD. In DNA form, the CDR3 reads TGTGCCACCAGTCCTGGCCGGCGAGCGGGAGGTAAAGATGAGCAGTTCTTC. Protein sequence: CATSPGRRAGGKDEQFF.

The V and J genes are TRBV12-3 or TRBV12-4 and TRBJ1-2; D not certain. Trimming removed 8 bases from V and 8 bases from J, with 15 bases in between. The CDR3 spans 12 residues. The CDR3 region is CASGHEVWGYTF. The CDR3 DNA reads TGTGCCAGCGGGCATGAGGTTTGGGGCTACACCTTC.

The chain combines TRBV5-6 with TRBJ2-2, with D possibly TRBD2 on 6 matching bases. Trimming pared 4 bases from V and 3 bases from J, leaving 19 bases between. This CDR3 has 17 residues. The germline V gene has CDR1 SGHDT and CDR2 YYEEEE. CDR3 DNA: TGTGCCAGCAGCGTATTTAGACTAGACCGGGACACCGGGGAGCTGTTTTTT. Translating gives CASSVFRLDRDTGELFF.

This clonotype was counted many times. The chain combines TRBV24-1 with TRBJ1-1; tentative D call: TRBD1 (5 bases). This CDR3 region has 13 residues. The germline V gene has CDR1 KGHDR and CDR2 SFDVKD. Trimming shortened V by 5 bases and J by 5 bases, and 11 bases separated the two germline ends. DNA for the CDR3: TGTGCCACCAGTGGATTAGGGGAAACTGAAGCTTTCTTT. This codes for CATSGLGETEAFF.

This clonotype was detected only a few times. DNA for the CDR3: TGTGCCAGCAGTACCCTCGGAGGGGGCGATAAAAATGAGCAGTTCTTC. Translating gives CASSTLGGGDKNEQFF. J is TRBJ2-1 and V is TRBV6-1, with D possibly matching TRBD1 (7 bases). Germline lookup yields CDR1 MNHNS and CDR2 SASEGT. This CDR3 region has 16 residues. V gave up 5 bases and J gave up 7 bases, with 21 bases separating them.

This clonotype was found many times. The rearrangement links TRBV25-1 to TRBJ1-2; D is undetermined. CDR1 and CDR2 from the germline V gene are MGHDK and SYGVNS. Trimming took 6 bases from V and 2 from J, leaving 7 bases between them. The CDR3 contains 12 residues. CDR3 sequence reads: CASRRENYGYTF. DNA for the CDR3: TGTGCCAGCAGGAGGGAGAACTATGGCTACACCTTC.

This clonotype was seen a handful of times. The CDR3 nucleotides are TGTGCCAGCAGTTATCTCCAGATTGTTGAGACCCAGTACTTC. Its protein product is CASSYLQIVETQYF. V usage is TRBV6-5 and J usage is TRBJ2-5; no clear D. CDR3 length: 14 residues. Trimming cost V 3 bases and J 5 bases, with 13 bases left between them. CDR1 and CDR2 from the germline V gene are MNHEY and SVGAGI.

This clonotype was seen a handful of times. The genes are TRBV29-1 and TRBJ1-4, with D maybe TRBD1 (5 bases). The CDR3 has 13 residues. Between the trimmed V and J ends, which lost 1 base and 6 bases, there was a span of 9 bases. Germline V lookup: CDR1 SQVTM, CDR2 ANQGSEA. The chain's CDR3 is CSVEVGGDEKLFF. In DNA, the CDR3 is TGCAGCGTTGAAGTCGGGGGTGATGAAAAACTGTTTTTT.

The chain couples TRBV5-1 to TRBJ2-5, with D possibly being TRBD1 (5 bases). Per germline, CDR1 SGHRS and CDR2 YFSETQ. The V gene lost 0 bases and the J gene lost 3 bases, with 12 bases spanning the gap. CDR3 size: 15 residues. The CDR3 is CASSLGLQAKETQYF. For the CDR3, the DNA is TGCGCCAGCAGCTTGGGCCTACAGGCGAAAGAGACCCAGTACTTC.

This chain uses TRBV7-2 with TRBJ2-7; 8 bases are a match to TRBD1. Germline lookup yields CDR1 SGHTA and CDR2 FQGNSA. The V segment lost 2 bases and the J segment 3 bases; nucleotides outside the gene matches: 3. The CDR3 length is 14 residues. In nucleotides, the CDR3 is TGTGCCAGCAGCTTACAGGGGGCATTCTACGAGCAGTACTTC. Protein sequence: CASSLQGAFYEQYF.